This TCR beta chain is drawn from a study of blood T cells in healthy people across ages. Germline CDR1 SGHRS, CDR2 YFSETQ. Trimming stripped 1 base from V and 6 bases from J, with 2 bases between. CDR3 length: 10 amino acids. Aged roughly 6 to 90, donors were systemically healthy Caucasians from Russia. No fewer than 6 million PBMCs went into each sample. A note on this clonotype: The antigen remains undetermined.

Through a sample-barcoded 5' primer and a J-beta primer mix, a second PCR was run for roughly 7 to 12 cycles. TCRdb independently ran MiXCR on the 5' RACE reads; one entry per CDR3 protein. The data hold under 700,000 distinct CDR3 sequences, with around 24% observed a single time. Findings of the study overall: The study found TCR beta diversity correlated strongly with naive T cell percentage. The long-lived group displayed more naive CD4+ cells, plus higher diversity, than the aged donors did.

The sample was also reused in another study, on T cells of mothers and their children.

The sequence derives from a boy under 18 in good health. The chain uses TRBV5-1 and TRBJ2-7; D unresolved. The sample comprised blood. In DNA form, the CDR3 reads TGCGCCAGCAGCTTGAGCGAGCAGTACTTC. It codes for CASSLSEQYF.